This TCR beta chain derives from a study of CD8+CD57+ T cells in acquired aplastic anemia. Across the study: Average DNA yield from sorted CD4+ and CD8+ cells was about 3 ug.

Turning to this clonotype: Antigen specificity is unknown. In this CDR3 the conserved last residue, phenylalanine or tryptophan, is missing, so a read error is likely.

Genomic DNA, the template, was used for profiling of the TCR beta VDJ and CDR3. Using its own MiXCR run on the reads, TCRdb lists one record per CDR3 protein. This sample has 150,000 or so distinct CDR3 sequences; 40% to 55% occur once, and the top ten carry over 0.95%. It was patients with CD8+CD57+ cell expansion by flow cytometry who were chosen for sequencing. The patients, all of them, had severe acquired aplastic anemia. The study's findings and limits: Around 29 CD8+ CDR3 sequences were shared between patients and controls. The study found no significant CD8+ Simpson's diversity difference between patients and controls.

V shed 4 bases and J shed 0 bases, with 14 bases lying between them. Germline values: CDR1 KGHDR, CDR2 SFDVKD. CDR3 length: 17 amino acids. This receptor was taken from a human donor with aplastic anemia. What was sequenced was sorted CD4+, CD8+, or CD8+CD57+ T cells (not recorded which) from PBMCs. V and J are TRBV24-1 and TRBJ2-2, with D tentatively TRBD1 (5 bases). Here the CDR3 reads CATSEPQGSANTGELFR. In nucleotides, the CDR3 is TGTGCCACCAGTGAACCGCAGGGAAGCGCGAACACCGGGGAGCTGTTTAGA.